These 27 T cell receptor beta chains came from one sample sequenced in a study of T cell responses to AZD1222 COVID-19 vaccine. TCRdb keeps only in-frame clones here, not all; method: immunoSEQ multiplex PCR. The sample has more than 95,000 clones; about 86% are singletons. The sample in question was peripheral blood, obtained 28 days after the second AZD1222 dose. These receptors were collected from an adult who received the AZD1222 COVID-19 vaccine.

This CDR3 is CASSFLGIATNEKLFF. The CDR3 nucleotides read TGTGCCAGCAGTTTTTTAGGAATTGCAACTAATGAAAAACTGTTTTTT. The gene calls are TRBV28 and TRBJ1-4; D call uncertain. Germline values: CDR1 MDHEN, CDR2 SYDVKM. CDR3 length equals 16 residues. Trimming cost V 3 bases and J 0 bases, with 11 bases left between them.

This clone was seen a handful of times. The rearrangement joins TRBV7-9 to TRBJ1-1; D remains unclear. CDR1 is SEHNR and CDR2 is FQNEAQ in the germline V gene (reference sequence). Between the trimmed V and J ends, which lost 5 bases and 11 bases, there was a span of 12 bases. The CDR3 has 11 amino acids. The CDR3 sequence is CASSRGLEAFF. CDR3 bases: TGTGCCAGCAGCCGCGGACTTGAGGCTTTCTTT.

This clone was seen more than once but under ten times. This rearrangement joins TRBV19 to TRBJ1-1; no clear D gene. Trimming took off 6 bases at V and 1 base at J, with 6 bases between the two ends. The length of the CDR3 is 12 residues. Germline assignment: CDR1 LNHDA and CDR2 SQIVND (reference sequence). CDR3: CASRGQNTEAFF. DNA for the CDR3: TGTGCCAGTAGAGGGCAGAACACTGAAGCTTTCTTT. Together with reference TRBV19 and TRBJ1-1, the CDR3 gives the full variable domain: DGGITQSPKYLFRKEGQNVTLSCEQNLNHDAMYWYRQDPGQGLRLIYYSQIVNDFQKGDIAEGYSVSREKKESFPLTVTSAQKNPTAFYLCASRGQNTEAFFGQGTRLTVV.

The chain joins TRBV3-1 (or the pseudogene TRBV3-2) to TRBJ2-3; no clear D gene. CDR3 length: 17 amino acids. The V end lost 0 bases, the J end lost 0 bases, and 13 bases lay between the germline ends. Germline CDR1 and CDR2: LGHDT and YNNKEL (reference sequence). The CDR3 protein is CASSQDSRQTSTDTQYF. The DNA of the CDR3 is TGTGCCAGCAGCCAAGATTCAAGGCAGACGAGCACAGATACGCAGTATTTT.

The J gene is TRBJ1-1, the V gene TRBV5-1; D unclear. V was pared by 2 bases and J by 3 bases, with 14 bases between. The CDR3 is 15 amino acids. The V gene's germline CDR1 is SGHRS and CDR2 YFSETQ. The chain's CDR3 is CASSFQAPKDTEAFF. The CDR3 DNA sequence: TGCGCCAGCAGCTTTCAGGCCCCTAAGGACACTGAAGCTTTCTTT.

The chain employs TRBV28 and TRBJ1-3; D ambiguous. Trimming shortened V by 5 bases and J by 0 bases, and 11 bases separated the two germline ends. Per germline, CDR1 MDHEN and CDR2 SYDVKM. This CDR3 has 15 amino acids. CDR3 region: CASSRQPLSGNTIYF. The DNA of the CDR3 is TGTGCCAGCAGTCGACAACCACTCTCTGGAAACACCATATATTTT. Looking up the rest from reference TRBV28 and TRBJ1-3 gives the full variable domain: DVKVTQSSRYLVKRTGEKVFLECVQDMDHENMFWYRQDPGLGLRLIYFSYDVKMKEKGDIPEGYSVSREKKERFSLILESASTNQTSMYLCASSRQPLSGNTIYFGEGSWLTVV.

The DNA of the CDR3 is TGCGCCAGCACTGAACCCGGGACAGACTACACTGAAGCTTTCTTT. It codes for CASTEPGTDYTEAFF. The V and J genes are TRBV10-1 and TRBJ1-1, with 7 bases fitting TRBD1. The V gene end was trimmed by 7 bases and the J gene end by 3 bases; junction bases not matched to a gene: 11. There are 15 residues in the CDR3. CDR1 is WNHNN and CDR2 is SYGVQD in the germline V gene (reference sequence).

This rearrangement joins TRBV5-5 to TRBJ1-2; D gene ambiguous. V was cut by 0 bases and J by 0 bases, with 9 bases left in between. Germline V gene sequence: CDR1 SGHKS, CDR2 YYEKEE (reference sequence). The CDR3 has 15 residues. As DNA, the CDR3 is TGTGCCAGCAGCTTGGAAGCTCTAGCTAACTATGGCTACACCTTC. Its translation is CASSLEALANYGYTF.

This clone was recorded once. The rearrangement uses TRBV7-8 and TRBJ1-6; 7 nucleotides align to TRBD1. This CDR3 contains 16 residues. V lost 1 base and J lost 1; bases outside the gene matches: 1. Germline-derived CDR1 and CDR2 are SGHVS and FQNEAQ. The CDR3 sequence: CASSLGDSSYNSPLHF. The CDR3 coding sequence is TGTGCCAGCAGCTTAGGGGACAGTTCCTATAATTCACCCCTCCACTTT.

This chain joins TRBV7-3 and TRBJ1-2; D might be TRBD1 (5 bases). There are 14 residues in the CDR3. Between the trimmed V and J ends, which lost 5 bases and 1 base, there was a span of 11 bases. Germline V gene data show CDR1 as SGHTA and CDR2 as FQGTGA. This CDR3 reads CASSPQGHNYGYTF. CDR3 in DNA: TGTGCCAGCAGCCCCCAGGGCCATAACTATGGCTACACCTTC.

The chain recombines TRBV9 with TRBJ2-1, with a tentative D call TRBD2 (5 bases). The CDR3 contains 14 residues. Trimming removed 0 bases at V and 10 bases at J, with 14 bases between. Germline values: CDR1 SGDLS, CDR2 YYNGEE. The CDR3 sequence: CASSVAGNPGEQFF. CDR3 bases: TGTGCCAGCAGCGTAGCGGGGAATCCTGGAGAGCAGTTCTTC.

The genes are TRBV5-4 and TRBJ1-6, with D maybe TRBD1 (5 bases). The ends were cut back, 0 bases at V and 9 bases at J, with 10 bases in the middle. The germline gives CDR1 SGHNT, CDR2 YYREEE (reference sequence). The CDR3 is 14 residues long. CDR3 nucleotide sequence: TGTGCCAGCAGCTTGGAGGGGTTCGGTTCACCCCTCCACTTT. It is translated as CASSLEGFGSPLHF.

The chain recombines TRBV29-1 with TRBJ1-2, with a weak D call TRBD1 (5 bases). Germline V lookup: CDR1 SQVTM, CDR2 ANQGSEA. Trimming stripped 2 bases from V and 2 bases from J, with 12 bases between. The CDR3 loop spans 14 amino acids. The CDR3 DNA reads as TGCAGCGTTGAATACGGGGGAGAAAACTATGGCTACACCTTC. Its translation is CSVEYGGENYGYTF. The variable domain in full, completed from reference TRBV29-1 and TRBJ1-2, reads SAVISQKPSRDICQRGTSLTIQCQVDSQVTMMFWYRQQPGQSLTLIATANQGSEATYESGFVIDKFPISRPNLTFSTLTVSNMSPEDSSIYLCSVEYGGENYGYTFGSGTRLTVV.

The chain recombines TRBV24-1 with TRBJ2-2; maybe TRBD2 (5 bases). The CDR3 spans 13 residues. V was pared by 6 bases and J by 7 bases, with 11 bases between. Germline V gives CDR1 KGHDR, CDR2 SFDVKD. CDR3 nucleotides: TGTGCCACCAGTCTTTCGGGATTCGGGGAGCTGTTTTTT. It translates to CATSLSGFGELFF.

This rearrangement joins TRBV5-1 to TRBJ1-4; a weak D match, TRBD1 (6 bases). The CDR3 is made up of 15 amino acids. Germline V CDR1 and CDR2: SGHRS, YFSETQ. The V and J ends lost 0 bases and 3 bases respectively, with 9 bases between them. CDR3 sequence reads: CASSLVGQSNEKLFF. CDR3 in DNA: TGCGCCAGCAGCTTGGTTGGACAGTCTAATGAAAAACTGTTTTTT.

This chain uses TRBV10-3 with TRBJ1-1, with TRBD1 matching over 9 bases. The CDR3 is 14 amino acids. V shed 11 bases and J 0 bases; nucleotides not matched to a gene: 7. Germline V lookup: CDR1 ENHRY, CDR2 SYGVKD. The CDR3: CASTGGKMNTEAFF. Written as DNA, the CDR3 is TGTGCCTCAACAGGGGGCAAGATGAACACTGAAGCTTTCTTT.

The chain has TRBV11-2 and TRBJ1-1, with a weak D call TRBD1 (5 bases). V was trimmed by 1 base and J by 6 bases, leaving 12 bases between them. The CDR3 spans 14 residues. Germline loops: CDR1 SGHAT, CDR2 FQNNGV. The CDR3 DNA follows: TGTGCCAGCAGCTTAGCTGGGTGGGGCCCTGAAGCTTTCTTT. Its translation: CASSLAGWGPEAFF.

V usage is TRBV20-1 and J usage is TRBJ2-5; TRBD1 is a possible D gene (5 bases). Germline CDR1 reads DFQATT; CDR2 reads SNEGSKA (reference sequence). The CDR3 sequence is 15 residues long. Trimming removed 3 bases from V and 4 bases from J, with 18 bases in between. CDR3 nucleotide sequence: TGCAGTGCTAGTGCTGGAGCAGGGTCGCGAGAGACCCAGTACTTC. It specifies CSASAGAGSRETQYF.

The V call is TRBV10-3, the J call TRBJ2-5; perhaps TRBD1 as D (6 bases). The V and J ends lost 4 bases and 1 base respectively, with 7 bases between them. The CDR3 has 13 residues. Germline V lookup: CDR1 ENHRY, CDR2 SYGVKD. CDR3 protein: CAISVDSQETQYF. The CDR3 DNA sequence: TGTGCCATCAGTGTGGACAGCCAAGAGACCCAGTACTTC.

The chain joins TRBV27 to TRBJ2-1; 12 nucleotides agree with TRBD2. Germline loops: CDR1 MNHEY, CDR2 SMNVEV (reference sequence). CDR3 length: 14 amino acids. The J segment lost 8 bases and the V segment lost 2 bases, leaving 1 base of the junction unmatched. CDR3 sequence reads: CASSLRLAGDEQFF. The DNA of the CDR3 is TGTGCCAGCAGTTTAAGACTAGCGGGAGATGAGCAGTTCTTC.

The chain links TRBV4-1 to TRBJ2-7; TRBD2 agrees at 9 bases. This CDR3 is 17 amino acids long. CDR1 and CDR2 from the germline V gene are MGHRA and YSYEKL. The ends lost 3 bases at V and 3 bases at J; junction bases unmatched: 12. The CDR3 DNA follows: TGCGCCAGCAGCCAGGAGAGACGGCGGGAGGGCCGCTACGAGCAGTACTTC. Protein product: CASSQERRREGRYEQYF.

The chain employs TRBV27 and TRBJ1-1; D ambiguous. The CDR3 covers 15 residues. V lost 7 bases and J 3 bases, leaving 18 bases between the germline ends. Germline values: CDR1 MNHEY, CDR2 SMNVEV (reference sequence). CDR3 DNA sequence: TGTGCCAGCACCGCCCAACGGCCCCCTTACACTGAAGCTTTCTTT. This gives the protein CASTAQRPPYTEAFF.

The gene calls are TRBV4-1 and TRBJ2-5; TRBD2 might be the D (6 bases). The CDR3 contains 13 residues. Trimming removed 5 bases at V and 0 bases at J, with 7 bases between. Germline CDR1 reads MGHRA; CDR2 reads YSYEKL. The DNA for the CDR3 is TGCGCCAGCAGCGGGGGGTACCAAGAGACCCAGTACTTC. Protein sequence: CASSGGYQETQYF.

This chain uses TRBV7-6 with TRBJ2-7; 8 bases are shared with TRBD1. Germline V gene data show CDR1 as SGHVS and CDR2 as FNYEAQ. There are 15 residues in the CDR3. The V and J ends lost 1 base and 5 bases, in that order; junction bases with no gene match: 7. CDR3: CASSLEATGQDEQYF. The CDR3 DNA reads as TGTGCCAGCAGCTTAGAGGCAACGGGACAGGACGAGCAGTACTTC. Based on the CDR3 plus reference TRBV7-6 and TRBJ2-7, the full variable domain is GAGVSQSPRYKVTKRGQDVALRCDPISGHVSLYWYRQALGQGPEFLTYFNYEAQQDKSGLPNDRFSAERPEGSISTLTIQRTEQRDSAMYRCASSLEATGQDEQYFGPGTRLTVT.

V is TRBV5-4 and J is TRBJ1-5; possibly TRBD1 for D (5 bases). Looked up from germline, CDR1 is SGHNT and CDR2 is YYREEE (reference sequence). CDR3 length equals 15 residues. Trimming removed 0 bases from V and 1 base from J, with 8 bases in between. The CDR3 DNA reads TGTGCCAGCAGCTTGGGGGGGGAGAGCAATCAGCCCCAGCATTTT. As protein: CASSLGGESNQPQHF.

This chain joins TRBV5-1 and TRBJ1-4; D perhaps matches TRBD1 (6 bases). CDR3 length: 13 amino acids. V was pared by 4 bases and J by 8 bases, with 12 bases between. Germline CDR1 reads SGHRS; CDR2 reads YFSETQ. This chain's CDR3 is CASSQGRNEKLFF. CDR3 DNA sequence: TGCGCCAGCAGCCAGGGGCGGAACGAAAAACTGTTTTTT. The complete variable domain, with remaining parts taken from reference TRBV5-1 and TRBJ1-4, reads KAGVTQTPRYLIKTRGQQVTLSCSPISGHRSVSWYQQTPGQGLQFLFEYFSETQRNKGNFPGRFSGRQFSNSRSEMNVSTLELGDSALYLCASSQGRNEKLFFGSGTQLSVL.

The chain has TRBV7-2 and TRBJ2-2; TRBD1 matches 7 bases. V gave up 2 bases and J gave up 6 bases; unmatched junction bases: 15. The CDR3 extends over 18 amino acids. Germline values: CDR1 SGHTA, CDR2 FQGNSA. The CDR3: CASSLRAGVGTAPGELFF. CDR3 bases: TGTGCCAGCAGCTTAAGGGCTGGGGTGGGGACAGCACCCGGGGAGCTGTTTTTT.